The 5 T cell receptor beta chains listed next were all sequenced from one sample in a study of cytomegalovirus exposure and HLA in healthy donors. Clones were read by immunoSEQ multiplex PCR, and TCRdb kept only the in-frame ones, dropping some. There are 250,000 to 400,000 clones in the sample; 88% occur only once, and approximately 0.95% lies in the top ten. The source material was PBMCs. The source of these receptors is a man between 25 and 39 years old in good health and CMV-seronegative.

This chain joins TRBV11-2 and TRBJ1-2; no reliable D call. The germline V and J ends were trimmed by 8 bases and 5 bases, with 18 bases remaining between them. Germline-derived CDR1 and CDR2 are SGHAT and FQNNGV. This CDR3 is 14 amino acids long. CDR3 coding DNA: TGTGCCAGCGAACCCTTCAGAAGAAGTTATGGCTACACCTTC. This encodes CASEPFRRSYGYTF.

The rearrangement joins TRBV29-1 to TRBJ2-7; D unresolved. Germline CDR1 reads SQVTM; CDR2 reads ANQGSEA. V lost 4 bases and J lost 5, with 9 bases in between. There are 11 residues in the CDR3. CDR3 in DNA: TGCAGCGTTGTGTTCGAGAACGAGCAGTACTTC. Residues: CSVVFENEQYF.

The chain recombines TRBV19 with TRBJ2-3; tentative D call: TRBD2 (6 bases). The CDR3 sequence is 13 residues long. Germline V lookup: CDR1 LNHDA, CDR2 SQIVND (reference sequence). Deletions cut 6 bases from V and 5 bases from J, with 12 bases between. The CDR3: CASRGRGKDTQYF. The CDR3 coding sequence is TGTGCCAGTAGGGGTCGGGGGAAAGATACGCAGTATTTT.

This chain links TRBV19 with TRBJ2-7; D gene unclear. Germline V gene data show CDR1 as LNHDA and CDR2 as SQIVND (reference sequence). The CDR3 is 13 residues long. The V end lost 6 bases, the J end lost 3 bases, and 12 bases lay between the germline ends. For the CDR3, the DNA is TGTGCCAGTAGCCAGTCGAATATCTACGAGCAGTACTTC. The encoded protein is CASSQSNIYEQYF.

This clone has a single count. The V and J genes are TRBV27 and TRBJ2-7; 9 nucleotides agree with TRBD1. Germline V CDR1 and CDR2: MNHEY, SMNVEV (reference sequence). The CDR3 length is 14 residues. The V and J ends lost 5 bases and 4 bases, in that order; junction bases with no gene match: 6. For the CDR3, the DNA is TGTGCCAGCAGTCGGTGGACAGGGGATTACGAGCAGTACTTC. Translating gives CASSRWTGDYEQYF.